Presented here are 3 T cell receptor beta chains from one specimen sequenced in a study of cytomegalovirus exposure and HLA in healthy donors (TCRdb year 2017). Preparation of the library involved the immunoSEQ multiplex PCR assay. For the multiplex PCR, a mixture combining 60 forward primers for TCR Vbeta segments and 13 reverse primers for TCR Jbeta segments was used. Sourced from immuneACCESS, this table was stored by TCRdb with only in-frame sequences that have V and J called. A share of the clones is absent; for the studies checked, an unresolved V gene accounts for under half, and the remainder has no known explanation. The sample table lists some 71,000 clones, about 70% of them with a count of one. The ten biggest clones cover more than 7.5% of the sample. Material: PBMCs. These receptor sequences come from a woman in her forties or fifties in good health and CMV-seropositive.

This clone was seen only once. This chain joins TRBV18 and TRBJ2-3, with unresolved D. CDR3 length equals 14 residues. CDR1 is KGHSH, CDR2 LQKENI, per germline. V lost 3 bases, J lost 5 bases, and 12 bases lay in between. This CDR3 is CASSPDTTLDTQYF. The DNA for the CDR3 is TGTGCCAGCTCACCCGACACCACGTTAGATACGCAGTATTTT.

The rearrangement links TRBV28 to TRBJ2-3, with 12 bases matching TRBD1. The ends lost 0 bases at V and 5 bases at J; junction bases unmatched: 3. CDR1 is MDHEN and CDR2 is SYDVKM in the germline V gene. This CDR3 contains 16 residues. This CDR3 reads CASSLWGTGGVDTQYF. Here the CDR3 DNA reads TGTGCCAGCAGTTTATGGGGGACAGGGGGCGTAGATACGCAGTATTTT.

The V and J genes are TRBV6-1 and TRBJ1-5; unclear D gene. The V end lost 8 bases, the J end lost 3 bases, and 14 bases lay between the germline ends. This CDR3 is 14 amino acids long. Germline lookup yields CDR1 MNHNS and CDR2 SASEGT. The CDR3 here is CASQAGGNNQPQHF. In nucleotides, the CDR3 is TGTGCCAGCCAGGCGGGCGGTAACAATCAGCCCCAGCATTTT.